This T cell receptor (beta chain) was identified in a study of CD8+CD57+ T cells in acquired aplastic anemia. Patients selected for sequencing had displayed CD8+CD57+ cell expansion by flow cytometry. The CDR3 sequence is 11 residues long. Germline V CDR1 and CDR2: MGHDK, SYGVNS. The ends were cut back, 7 bases at V and 5 bases at J, with 8 bases in the middle. It was genomic DNA that served as the template for profiling TCR beta VDJ and CDR3. MiXCR, run by TCRdb on the reads, gives a single entry per CDR3 protein. The sample shows about 58,000 distinct CDR3 sequences, around 50% of them seen only once.

The chain carries TRBV25-1 and TRBJ1-2; D is ambiguous. This TCR derives from a human donor with aplastic anemia. Sequenced sample: sorted CD4+, CD8+, or CD8+CD57+ T cells (not recorded which) from PBMCs. In DNA, the CDR3 is TGTGCCAGCACCAGTTATTATGGCTACACCTTC. Its protein product is CASTSYYGYTF.